This T cell receptor (beta chain) was sequenced for a study of blood T cell repertoires in COVID-19. Per the original methods: Amplified reference gene primers provided the basis for estimating nucleated cell counts. Produced via immunoSEQ multiplex PCR; TCRdb's table is partial and in-frame only. V and J calls and clone size are as listed in that table; D and trimming were resolved from the DNA. The sample contains 40,000 to 45,000 clones, 89% of which appear only once. Germline V lookup: CDR1 SNHLY, CDR2 FYNNEI. The CDR3 length is 16 residues. V shed 10 bases and J 5 bases; nucleotides not matched to a gene: 15.

Sequenced material: peripheral blood. The clonotype comes from a man aged 50 to 59 with active COVID-19. The chain has TRBV2 and TRBJ2-3; 10 nucleotides match TRBD1. The CDR3 DNA follows: TGTGCCATCCAAAGTCCCGACAGGGGGCATGGAGATACGCAGTATTTT. It translates to CAIQSPDRGHGDTQYF.